The 25 T cell receptor beta chains given below trace back to one sample, sequenced in a study of T and B cells in COVID-19 patients. Each TRB amplification used roughly 220-550 ng of genomic DNA from blood. Multiplex PCR with BIOMED2 TRB-A/B primer pools amplified TRB rearrangements. TCRdb called the multiplex PCR reads again in MiXCR, with one record for every CDR3 protein. The sample includes 9,900 or so distinct CDR3 sequences, 25% to 30% seen only once; the top ten take 27%. The sequencing input was blood. The receptors here all came from a human donor who had recovered from COVID-19.

About this clonotype: A much larger clone sits a single nucleotide away, making a read error possible. The V call is TRBV19, the J call TRBJ1-5, with D perhaps matching TRBD1 (6 bases). The CDR3 is 14 residues long. Germline V gene sequence: CDR1 LNHDA, CDR2 SQIVND (reference sequence). Here the CDR3 reads CVTLQGTGNQPQHF. The DNA for the CDR3 is TGTGTCACTCTACAGGGTACGGGCAATCAGCCCCAGCATTTT.

This clonotype is medium-sized within its sample. The rearrangement uses TRBV19 and TRBJ1-1; TRBD1 agrees at 7 bases. Germline V gene lookup returns CDR1 LNHDA and CDR2 SQIVND (reference sequence). With V trimmed by 4 bases and J by 5 bases, 7 bases remained unmatched. This CDR3 has 14 residues. Written as DNA, the CDR3 is TGTGCCAGTAGTAATGTTGCAGGGGGTACTGAAGCTTTCTTT. Protein product: CASSNVAGGTEAFF.

This chain connects TRBV20-1 to TRBJ2-3, with 13 bases matching TRBD2. From germline, CDR1 is DFQATT and CDR2 SNEGSKA (reference sequence). There are 18 residues in the CDR3. Losses at the gene ends were 7 bases for V and 0 bases for J; bases not matched to a gene: 13. In DNA, the CDR3 is TGCAGTGTCATTCAACTAGCGGGAGGGCCCTCGAGCACAGATACGCAGTATTTT. It yields the protein CSVIQLAGGPSSTDTQYF.

This clonotype was detected only a few times. The chain links TRBV5-4 to TRBJ1-6, with 7 bases that match TRBD1. J lost 0 bases, V lost 3 bases, and 3 bases had no gene match. The CDR3 totals 16 residues. Looked up from germline, CDR1 is SGHNT and CDR2 is YYREEE (reference sequence). The CDR3 nucleotides are TGTGCCAGCAGCTCGGACAGGAGCTCCTATAATTCACCCCTCCACTTT. This encodes CASSSDRSSYNSPLHF.

The chain uses TRBV6-2 or TRBV6-3 and TRBJ2-1; D is ambiguous. CDR1 and CDR2 from the germline V gene are MNHEY and SVGEGT. V shed 7 bases and J shed 5 bases, with 9 bases lying between them. The CDR3 length is 12 residues. CDR3 nucleotides: TGTGCCAGCAAGGAAAACCACAATGAGCAGTTCTTC. Amino acids: CASKENHNEQFF.

Comment on this clonotype: A much larger clone lies one base from this, so it may be a read error. V and J are TRBV19 and TRBJ2-5, with TRBD1 identical over 7 bases. Germline V gene data show CDR1 as LNHDA and CDR2 as SQIVND (reference sequence). V was pared by 5 bases and J by 2 bases, with 11 bases of the junction left unmatched. This CDR3 region has 16 residues. CDR3 region: CASSPHGTAQQETQYF. DNA for the CDR3: TGTGCCAGTAGTCCCCACGGGACAGCACAACAAGAGACCCAGTACTTC.

This clonotype turned up a few times. V usage is TRBV6-2 or TRBV6-3 and J usage is TRBJ2-1, with D perhaps matching TRBD2 (5 bases). Germline CDR1 MNHEY, CDR2 SVGEGT. This CDR3 has 13 amino acids. The ends were cut back, 6 bases at V and 3 bases at J, with 9 bases in the middle. The CDR3 protein is CASSGLLYNEQFF. The CDR3 DNA sequence: TGTGCCAGCAGCGGACTCCTCTACAATGAGCAGTTCTTC.

The chain couples TRBV5-4 to TRBJ1-2; 9 bases line up with TRBD1. CDR3 length equals 15 residues. The V gene end was trimmed by 1 base and the J gene end by 5 bases; junction bases not matched to a gene: 6. Per germline, CDR1 SGHNT and CDR2 YYREEE (reference sequence). This CDR3 is CASSLSGTGNYGYTF. In DNA, the CDR3 is TGTGCCAGCAGCTTGTCCGGGACAGGGAATTATGGCTACACCTTC.

This clonotype showed up just a few times. The J gene is TRBJ2-3, the V gene TRBV27; a weak D match, TRBD2 (7 bases). This CDR3 spans 13 amino acids. Germline values: CDR1 MNHEY, CDR2 SMNVEV (reference sequence). Between the trimmed V and J ends, which lost 5 bases and 6 bases, there was a span of 12 bases. Here the CDR3 reads CASSLGGPDTQYF. CDR3 DNA: TGTGCCAGCAGTCTGGGGGGGCCCGATACGCAGTATTTT.

The chain joins TRBV4-3 to TRBJ1-3; TRBD1 matches 7 bases. The germline gives CDR1 LGHNA, CDR2 YSLEER. The CDR3 contains 14 residues. V dropped 0 bases and J dropped 6; count of bases not matched to a gene: 2. CDR3 in amino acids: CASSQDRGINTIYF. The DNA for the CDR3 is TGCGCCAGCAGCCAAGACAGGGGGATAAACACCATATATTTT.

The V and J genes are TRBV7-6 and TRBJ2-2, with 12 bases matching TRBD2. CDR1 and CDR2 from the germline V gene are SGHVS and FNYEAQ. This CDR3 has 16 amino acids. V lost 5 bases and J lost 6; bases outside the gene matches: 7. CDR3: CASSAPSSGGAGELFF. In nucleotides, the CDR3 is TGTGCCAGCAGCGCCCCGTCTAGCGGGGGGGCCGGGGAGCTGTTTTTT.

The J gene is TRBJ1-4, the V gene TRBV10-3; no firm D call. CDR3 length: 14 residues. Germline V gene data show CDR1 as ENHRY and CDR2 as SYGVKD. V dropped 6 bases and J dropped 0 bases, with 8 bases sitting between them. The CDR3 DNA reads as TGTGCCATCAGCCGGGGAGCAACTAATGAAAAACTGTTTTTT. Amino acids: CAISRGATNEKLFF.

Regarding this clonotype: A single base separates this from a much larger clone, so it may be a read error. The chain is built from TRBV12-3 or TRBV12-4 and TRBJ2-3; 8 positions match TRBD2. With 5 bases clipped from V and 3 bases from J, the junction kept 7 bases outside the gene matches. The CDR3 contains 15 residues. The CDR3 nucleotides are TGTGCCAGCAGTCTCAGCGGGAGTAGTACAGATACGCAGTATTTT. It specifies CASSLSGSSTDTQYF.

By sample share, this clonotype is medium-sized. The CDR3 region has the DNA TGTGCCAGTTTAGCGGGGGGGCTGAACACCGGGGAGCTGTTTTTT. Translating it yields CASLAGGLNTGELFF. The rearrangement uses TRBV19 and TRBJ2-2; 11 nucleotides line up with TRBD2. V shed 8 bases, J shed 1 base, and the junction held 3 bases outside the gene matches. This CDR3 contains 15 residues. Germline CDR1 LNHDA, CDR2 SQIVND (reference sequence).

By sample share, this clonotype is medium-sized. J is TRBJ2-7 and V is TRBV19; TRBD1 aligns across 7 bases. This CDR3 comprises 15 residues. Germline lookup yields CDR1 LNHDA and CDR2 SQIVND (reference sequence). Germline trimming cut 4 bases from V and 0 bases from J; bases unmatched to any gene: 6. Here the CDR3 reads CASSRTGTVSYEQYF. CDR3 DNA: TGTGCCAGTAGTAGGACCGGGACAGTCTCCTACGAGCAGTACTTC. The full variable domain, with the rest looked up from reference TRBV19 and TRBJ2-7, is DGGITQSPKYLFRKEGQNVTLSCEQNLNHDAMYWYRQDPGQGLRLIYYSQIVNDFQKGDIAEGYSVSREKKESFPLTVTSAQKNPTAFYLCASSRTGTVSYEQYFGPGTRLTVT.

In this sample, this clonotype is medium-sized. The V call is TRBV19, the J call TRBJ2-3; D is ambiguous. The length of the CDR3 is 13 residues. V lost 6 bases to trimming and J lost 2 bases, with 9 bases between them. CDR1 is LNHDA, CDR2 SQIVND, per germline (reference sequence). CDR3 amino acids: CASSPGHTDTQYF. The CDR3 DNA reads TGTGCCAGTAGCCCCGGGCACACAGATACGCAGTATTTT.

This clonotype was seen more than once but under ten times. This chain joins TRBV11-2 and TRBJ2-5; unclear D gene. The CDR3 consists of 20 residues. CDR1 and CDR2 (germline): SGHAT, FQNNGV. V was clipped by 1 base and J by 7 bases, with 31 bases between them. CDR3 sequence reads: CASSLAQPIKRATSLGTQYF. In DNA, the CDR3 is TGTGCCAGCAGCTTAGCTCAACCCATCAAGCGCGCAACTTCCTTGGGGACCCAGTACTTC.

J is TRBJ2-1 and V is TRBV20-1; 9 nucleotides agree with TRBD1. The V gene end was trimmed by 5 bases and the J gene end by 4 bases; junction bases not matched to a gene: 6. Germline V gene data show CDR1 as DFQATT and CDR2 as SNEGSKA (reference sequence). This CDR3 spans 14 amino acids. CDR3 bases: TGCAGTGCTGACGGGGACAGGGATTACAATGAGCAGTTCTTC. Residues: CSADGDRDYNEQFF.

The V gene is TRBV12-3 or TRBV12-4, the J gene TRBJ2-1; 9 bases line up with TRBD1. V was clipped by 6 bases and J by 10 bases; unmatched bases: 10. The CDR3 runs 14 residues. The CDR3: CASSVGTGSREQFF. The CDR3 region has the DNA TGTGCCAGCAGCGTCGGGACAGGGTCGAGGGAGCAGTTCTTC.

This clonotype qualifies as medium-sized. The chain combines TRBV19 with TRBJ2-2, with D maybe TRBD1 (5 bases). V was trimmed by 3 bases and J by 0 bases, leaving 11 bases between them. Germline CDR1 is LNHDA and CDR2 is SQIVND (reference sequence). The CDR3 loop spans 16 amino acids. The CDR3 spells CASSIGRTTNTGELFF. The CDR3, as DNA: TGTGCCAGTAGTATTGGAAGGACAACGAACACCGGGGAGCTGTTTTTT. Combining the CDR3 with reference TRBV19 and TRBJ2-2 gives the whole variable domain DGGITQSPKYLFRKEGQNVTLSCEQNLNHDAMYWYRQDPGQGLRLIYYSQIVNDFQKGDIAEGYSVSREKKESFPLTVTSAQKNPTAFYLCASSIGRTTNTGELFFGEGSRLTVL.

This clonotype was seen at least ten times. The CDR3 bases are TGTGCCAGCAGTACACTAGTGGGGGTCTCCTACGAGCAGTACTTC. Translation: CASSTLVGVSYEQYF. The rearrangement joins TRBV6-2 or TRBV6-3 to TRBJ2-7; D tentatively fits TRBD1 or TRBD2 (5 bases each). The CDR3 length is 15 residues. V gave up 5 bases and J gave up 0 bases, with 14 bases separating them. CDR1 and CDR2 from the germline V gene are MNHEY and SVGEGT.

This clonotype was observed at least ten times. The chain uses TRBV6-2 or TRBV6-3 and TRBJ1-4; the D is unclear. The CDR3 length is 14 residues. Germline CDR1 MNHEY, CDR2 SVGEGT. Trimming took off 7 bases at V and 1 base at J, with 10 bases between the two ends. This chain's CDR3 is CASKRTVTNEKLFF. CDR3 sequence (DNA): TGTGCCAGCAAGAGGACGGTAACTAATGAAAAACTGTTTTTT.

This clonotype was seen more than once but under ten times. V is TRBV12-3 or TRBV12-4 and J is TRBJ2-3, with D perhaps being TRBD1 or TRBD2 (5 bases each). The CDR3 is 17 residues long. Trimming left V 2 bases short and J 1 base short, with 16 bases between. The CDR3 region is CASSLYFGSGRTDTQYF. The CDR3 region has the DNA TGTGCCAGCAGTTTATATTTTGGATCGGGGCGCACAGATACGCAGTATTTT.

The chain recombines TRBV30 with TRBJ1-4; TRBD1 aligns across 7 bases. Germline assignment: CDR1 GTSNPN and CDR2 SVGIG (reference sequence). The CDR3 has 15 amino acids. Trimming took 3 bases from V and 8 from J; bases not matched to a gene: 12. CDR3 nucleotides: TGTGCCTGGAGGGGCCCGACAGGGAGGTACGAAAAACTGTTTTTT. Protein: CAWRGPTGRYEKLFF.

This clonotype was found once. V and J are TRBV12-3 or TRBV12-4 and TRBJ2-1, with 12 bases aligning to TRBD2. The CDR3 runs 17 residues. J lost 4 bases, V lost 6 bases, and 10 bases had no gene match. DNA for the CDR3: TGTGCCAGCAGCTCGACTAGCGGGGGCGTGAGTTACAATGAGCAGTTCTTC. Protein: CASSSTSGGVSYNEQFF.